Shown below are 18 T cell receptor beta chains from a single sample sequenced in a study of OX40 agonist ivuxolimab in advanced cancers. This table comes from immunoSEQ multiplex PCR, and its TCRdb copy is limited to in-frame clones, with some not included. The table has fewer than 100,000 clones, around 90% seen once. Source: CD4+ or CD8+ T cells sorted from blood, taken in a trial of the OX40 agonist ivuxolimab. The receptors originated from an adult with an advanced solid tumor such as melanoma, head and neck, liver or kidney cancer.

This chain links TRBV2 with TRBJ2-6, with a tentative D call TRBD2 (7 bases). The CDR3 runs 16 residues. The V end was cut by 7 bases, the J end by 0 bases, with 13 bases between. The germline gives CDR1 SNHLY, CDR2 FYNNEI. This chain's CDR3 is CASTRGHLSGANVLTF. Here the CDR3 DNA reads TGTGCCAGCACGCGGGGGCACCTCTCTGGGGCCAACGTCCTGACTTTC.

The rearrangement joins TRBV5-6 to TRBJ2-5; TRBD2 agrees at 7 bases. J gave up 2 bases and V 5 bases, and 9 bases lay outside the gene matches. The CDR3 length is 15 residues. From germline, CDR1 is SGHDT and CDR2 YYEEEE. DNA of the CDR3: TGTGCCAGCAGTCCAGGAGCGGGGCGACAAGAGACCCAGTACTTC. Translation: CASSPGAGRQETQYF.

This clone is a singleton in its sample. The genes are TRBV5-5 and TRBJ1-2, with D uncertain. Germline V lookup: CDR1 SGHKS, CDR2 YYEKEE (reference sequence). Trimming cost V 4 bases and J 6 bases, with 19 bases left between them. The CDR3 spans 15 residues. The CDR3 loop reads CASSLWGSGTDGYTF. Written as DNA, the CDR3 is TGTGCCAGCAGCCTTTGGGGTTCGGGAACGGATGGCTACACCTTC.

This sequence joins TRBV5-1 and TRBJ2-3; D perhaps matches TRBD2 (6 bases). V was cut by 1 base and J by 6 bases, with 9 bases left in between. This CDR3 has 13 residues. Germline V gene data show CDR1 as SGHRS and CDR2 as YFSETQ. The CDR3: CASSLWGRDTQYF. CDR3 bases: TGCGCCAGCAGCTTGTGGGGGAGGGATACGCAGTATTTT.

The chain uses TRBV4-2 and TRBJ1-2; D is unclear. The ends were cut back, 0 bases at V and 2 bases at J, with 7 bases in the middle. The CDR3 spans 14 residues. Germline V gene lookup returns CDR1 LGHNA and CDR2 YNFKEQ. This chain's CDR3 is CASSQDARNYGYTF. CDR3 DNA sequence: TGTGCCAGCAGCCAAGACGCCAGGAACTATGGCTACACCTTC.

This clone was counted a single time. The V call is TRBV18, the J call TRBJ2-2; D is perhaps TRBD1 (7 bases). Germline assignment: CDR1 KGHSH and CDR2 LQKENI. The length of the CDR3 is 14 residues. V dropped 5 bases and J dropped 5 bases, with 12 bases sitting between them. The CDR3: CASSKEGATGELFF. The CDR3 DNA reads TGTGCCAGCTCAAAGGAGGGGGCGACCGGGGAGCTGTTTTTT.

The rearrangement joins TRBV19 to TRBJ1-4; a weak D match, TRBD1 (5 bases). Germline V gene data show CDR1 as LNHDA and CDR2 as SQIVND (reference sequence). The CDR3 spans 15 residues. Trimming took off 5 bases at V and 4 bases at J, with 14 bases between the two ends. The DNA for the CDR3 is TGTGCCAGTAGTTCCCAGGGAACGGTTAATGAAAAACTGTTTTTT. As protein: CASSSQGTVNEKLFF.

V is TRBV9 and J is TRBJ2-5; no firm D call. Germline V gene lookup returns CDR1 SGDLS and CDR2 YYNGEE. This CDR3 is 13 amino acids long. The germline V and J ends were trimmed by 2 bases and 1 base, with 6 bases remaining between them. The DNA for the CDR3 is TGTGCCAGCAGCGTTGACATCCAAGAGACCCAGTACTTC. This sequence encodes CASSVDIQETQYF.

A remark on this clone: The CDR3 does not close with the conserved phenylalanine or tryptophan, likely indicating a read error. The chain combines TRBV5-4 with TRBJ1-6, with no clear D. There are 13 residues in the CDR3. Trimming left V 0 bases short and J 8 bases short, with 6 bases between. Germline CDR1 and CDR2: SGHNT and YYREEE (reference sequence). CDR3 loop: CASSLEQDSPLHL. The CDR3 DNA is TGTGCCAGCAGCTTGGAGCAGGATTCACCCCTCCACCTT.

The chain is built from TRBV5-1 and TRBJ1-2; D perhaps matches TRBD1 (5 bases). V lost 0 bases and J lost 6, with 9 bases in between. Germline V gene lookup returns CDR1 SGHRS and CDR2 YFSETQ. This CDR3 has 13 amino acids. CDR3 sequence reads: CASSLEGTNGYTF. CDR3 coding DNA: TGCGCCAGCAGCTTGGAAGGGACCAATGGCTACACCTTC. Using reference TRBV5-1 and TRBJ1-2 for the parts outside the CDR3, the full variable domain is KAGVTQTPRYLIKTRGQQVTLSCSPISGHRSVSWYQQTPGQGLQFLFEYFSETQRNKGNFPGRFSGRQFSNSRSEMNVSTLELGDSALYLCASSLEGTNGYTFGSGTRLTVV.

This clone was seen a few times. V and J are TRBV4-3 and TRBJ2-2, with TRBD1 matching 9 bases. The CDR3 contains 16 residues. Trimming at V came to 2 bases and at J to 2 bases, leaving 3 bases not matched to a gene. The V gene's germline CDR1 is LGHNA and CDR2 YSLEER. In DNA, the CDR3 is TGCGCCAGCAGCCAACAGACAGGGGGAAACACCGGGGAGCTGTTTTTT. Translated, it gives CASSQQTGGNTGELFF.

The chain's CDR3 is CAISENREGYGYTF. The CDR3 bases are TGTGCCATCAGTGAGAACAGGGAGGGCTATGGCTACACCTTC. The chain uses TRBV10-3 and TRBJ1-2, with D tentatively TRBD1 (6 bases). This CDR3 spans 14 amino acids. V shed 2 bases and J shed 4 bases, with 11 bases lying between them. In germline, CDR1 is ENHRY, CDR2 SYGVKD.

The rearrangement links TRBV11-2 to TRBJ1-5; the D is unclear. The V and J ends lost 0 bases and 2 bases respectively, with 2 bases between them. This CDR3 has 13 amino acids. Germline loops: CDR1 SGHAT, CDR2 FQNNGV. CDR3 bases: TGTGCCAGCAGCTTAGATCGCAATCAGCCCCAGCATTTT. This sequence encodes CASSLDRNQPQHF.

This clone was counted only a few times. The CDR3 is CASSYDAATSGNTIYF. CDR3 in DNA: TGTGCCAGCAGTTACGATGCCGCTACCTCTGGAAACACCATATATTTT. The gene calls are TRBV6-5 and TRBJ1-3; D gene unclear. V was clipped by 2 bases and J by 0 bases, with 11 bases between them. This CDR3 spans 16 amino acids. Germline V gene lookup returns CDR1 MNHEY and CDR2 SVGAGI.

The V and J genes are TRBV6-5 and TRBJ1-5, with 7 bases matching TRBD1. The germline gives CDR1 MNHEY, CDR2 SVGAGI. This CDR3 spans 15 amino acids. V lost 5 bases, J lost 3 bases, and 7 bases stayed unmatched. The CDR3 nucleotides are TGTGCCAGCAGTACCATACAGGGGTTCAATCAGCCCCAGCATTTT. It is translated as CASSTIQGFNQPQHF.

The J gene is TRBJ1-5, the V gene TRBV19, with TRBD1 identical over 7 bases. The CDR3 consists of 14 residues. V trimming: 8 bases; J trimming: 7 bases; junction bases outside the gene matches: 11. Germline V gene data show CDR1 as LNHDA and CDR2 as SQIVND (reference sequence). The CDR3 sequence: CASRRQGGGQPQHF. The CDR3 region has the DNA TGTGCCAGTCGTCGACAGGGCGGTGGGCAGCCCCAGCATTTT.

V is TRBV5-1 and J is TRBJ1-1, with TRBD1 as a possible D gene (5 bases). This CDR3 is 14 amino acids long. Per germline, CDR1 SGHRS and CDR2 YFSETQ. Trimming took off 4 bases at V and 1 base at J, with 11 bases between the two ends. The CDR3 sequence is CASSRGTANTEAFF. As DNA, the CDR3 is TGCGCCAGCAGCCGCGGGACGGCGAACACTGAAGCTTTCTTT.

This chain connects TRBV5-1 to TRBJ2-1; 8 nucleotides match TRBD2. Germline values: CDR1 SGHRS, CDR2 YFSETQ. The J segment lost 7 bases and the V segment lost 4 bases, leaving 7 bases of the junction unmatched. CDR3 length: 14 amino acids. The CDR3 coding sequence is TGCGCCAGCAGCCAAGGCGGGGGGTCAAATGAGCAGTTCTTC. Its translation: CASSQGGGSNEQFF.